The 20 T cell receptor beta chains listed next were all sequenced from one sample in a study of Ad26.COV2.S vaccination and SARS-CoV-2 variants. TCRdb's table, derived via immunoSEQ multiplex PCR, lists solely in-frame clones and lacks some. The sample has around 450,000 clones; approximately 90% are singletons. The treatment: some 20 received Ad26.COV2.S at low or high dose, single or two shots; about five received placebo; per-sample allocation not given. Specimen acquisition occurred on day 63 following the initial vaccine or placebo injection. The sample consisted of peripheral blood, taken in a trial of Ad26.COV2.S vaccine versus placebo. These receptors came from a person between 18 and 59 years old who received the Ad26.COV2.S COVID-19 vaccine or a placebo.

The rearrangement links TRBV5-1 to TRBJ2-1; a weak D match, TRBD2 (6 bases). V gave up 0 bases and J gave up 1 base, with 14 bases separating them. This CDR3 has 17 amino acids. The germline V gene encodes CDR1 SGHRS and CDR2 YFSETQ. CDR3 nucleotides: TGCGCCAGCAGCTTGGCCGCTACTAGCCCTTCCTACAATGAGCAGTTCTTC. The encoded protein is CASSLAATSPSYNEQFF.

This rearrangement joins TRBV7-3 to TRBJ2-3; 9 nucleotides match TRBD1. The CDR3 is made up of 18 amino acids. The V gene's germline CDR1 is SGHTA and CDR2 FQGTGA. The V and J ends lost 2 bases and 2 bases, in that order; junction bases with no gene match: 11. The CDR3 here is CASSLYGVGTGTTDTQYF. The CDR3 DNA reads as TGTGCCAGCAGCTTATACGGCGTCGGGACAGGGACCACAGATACGCAGTATTTT.

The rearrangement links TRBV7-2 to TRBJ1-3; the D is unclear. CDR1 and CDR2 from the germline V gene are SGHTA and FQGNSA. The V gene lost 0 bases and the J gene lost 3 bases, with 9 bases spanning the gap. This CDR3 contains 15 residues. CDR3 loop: CASSLAGRVGNTIYF. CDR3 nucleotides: TGTGCCAGCAGCTTAGCGGGGAGGGTTGGAAACACCATATATTTT.

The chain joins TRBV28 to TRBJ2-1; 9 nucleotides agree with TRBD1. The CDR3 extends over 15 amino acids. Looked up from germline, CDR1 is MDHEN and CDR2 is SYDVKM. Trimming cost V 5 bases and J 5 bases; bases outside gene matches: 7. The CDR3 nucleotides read TGTGCCAGCAGTGAACCGGGACAGGGAAACAATGAGCAGTTCTTC. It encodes CASSEPGQGNNEQFF.

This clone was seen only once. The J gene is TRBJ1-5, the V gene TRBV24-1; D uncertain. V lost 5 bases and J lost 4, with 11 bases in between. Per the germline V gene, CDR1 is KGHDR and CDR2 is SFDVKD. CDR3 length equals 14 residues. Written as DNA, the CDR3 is TGTGCCACCAGTGTTTCAGGAATTAATCAGCCCCAGCATTTT. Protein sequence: CATSVSGINQPQHF.

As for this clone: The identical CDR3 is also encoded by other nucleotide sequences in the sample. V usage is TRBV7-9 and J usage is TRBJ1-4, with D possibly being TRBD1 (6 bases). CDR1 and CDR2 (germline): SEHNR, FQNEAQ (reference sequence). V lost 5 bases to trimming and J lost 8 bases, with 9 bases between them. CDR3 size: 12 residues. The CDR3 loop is CASSQGREKLFF. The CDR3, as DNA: TGTGCCAGCAGCCAGGGGCGGGAAAAACTGTTTTTT.

The CDR3 nucleotides read TGTGCCAGCAGCTTAGGACAGGGTACTATGAACACTGAAGCTTTCTTT. Amino acid sequence: CASSLGQGTMNTEAFF. This chain connects TRBV5-6 to TRBJ1-1; 8 bases match TRBD1. The CDR3 is made up of 16 amino acids. V shed 2 bases, J shed 0 bases, and the junction held 6 bases outside the gene matches. Germline CDR1 reads SGHDT; CDR2 reads YYEEEE. The full variable domain, in which reference TRBV5-6 and TRBJ1-1 provide the parts outside the CDR3, is DAGVTQSPTHLIKTRGQQVTLRCSPKSGHDTVSWYQQALGQGPQFIFQYYEEEERQRGNFPDRFSGHQFPNYSSELNVNALLLGDSALYLCASSLGQGTMNTEAFFGQGTRLTVV.

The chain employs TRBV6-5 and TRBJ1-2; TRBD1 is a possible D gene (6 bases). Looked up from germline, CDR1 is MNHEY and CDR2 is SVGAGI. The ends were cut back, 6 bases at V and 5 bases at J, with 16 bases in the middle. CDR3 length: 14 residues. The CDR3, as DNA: TGTGCCAGCAGCCAGGCGGGACACTCATATGGCTACACCTTC. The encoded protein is CASSQAGHSYGYTF.

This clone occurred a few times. In nucleotides, the CDR3 is TGTGCCAGCAGTTTCTTAAACAATCAGCCCCAGCATTTT. Translation: CASSFLNNQPQHF. The J gene is TRBJ1-5, the V gene TRBV27; no clear D gene. The CDR3 loop spans 13 amino acids. Germline V lookup: CDR1 MNHEY, CDR2 SMNVEV (reference sequence). V lost 3 bases and J lost 3, with 6 bases in between.

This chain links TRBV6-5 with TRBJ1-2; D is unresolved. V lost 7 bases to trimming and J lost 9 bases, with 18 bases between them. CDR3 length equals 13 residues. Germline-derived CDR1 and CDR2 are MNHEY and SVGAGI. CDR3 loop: CASTSRNLRSYTF. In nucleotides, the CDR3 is TGTGCCAGCACTAGCAGGAACCTCAGGAGCTACACCTTC.

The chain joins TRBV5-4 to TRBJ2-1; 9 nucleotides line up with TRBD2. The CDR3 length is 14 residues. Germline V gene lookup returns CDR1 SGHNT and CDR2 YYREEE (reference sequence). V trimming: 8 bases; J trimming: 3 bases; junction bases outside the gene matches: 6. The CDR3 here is CARDRLADYNEQFF. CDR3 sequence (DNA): TGTGCCAGAGACAGACTAGCGGACTACAATGAGCAGTTCTTC. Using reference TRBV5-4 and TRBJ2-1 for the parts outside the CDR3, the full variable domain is ETGVTQSPTHLIKTRGQQVTLRCSSQSGHNTVSWYQQALGQGPQFIFQYYREEENGRGNFPPRFSGLQFPNYSSELNVNALELDDSALYLCARDRLADYNEQFFGPGTRLTVL.

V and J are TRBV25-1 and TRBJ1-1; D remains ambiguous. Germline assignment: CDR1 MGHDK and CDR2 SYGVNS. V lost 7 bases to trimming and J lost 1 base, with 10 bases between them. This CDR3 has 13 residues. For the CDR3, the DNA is TGTGCCAGCAAAGAGGGCACGAACACTGAAGCTTTCTTT. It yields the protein CASKEGTNTEAFF.

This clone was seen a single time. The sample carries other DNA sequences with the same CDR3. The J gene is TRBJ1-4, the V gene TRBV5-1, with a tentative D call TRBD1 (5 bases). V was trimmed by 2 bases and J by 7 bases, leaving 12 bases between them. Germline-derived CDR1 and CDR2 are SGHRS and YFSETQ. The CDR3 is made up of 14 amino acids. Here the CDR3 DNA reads TGCGCCAGCAGCTTTGGGCAGGGTGGTGAAAAACTGTTTTTT. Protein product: CASSFGQGGEKLFF.

The CDR3 sequence is CAWSRDFDTDTQYF. The CDR3 nucleotides are TGTGCCTGGAGTAGGGATTTTGACACAGATACGCAGTATTTT. This chain links TRBV30 with TRBJ2-3; D remains ambiguous. With 2 bases removed from V and 2 bases from J, the gap between germline ends came to 11 bases. The CDR3 consists of 14 residues. Germline loops: CDR1 GTSNPN, CDR2 SVGIG (reference sequence).

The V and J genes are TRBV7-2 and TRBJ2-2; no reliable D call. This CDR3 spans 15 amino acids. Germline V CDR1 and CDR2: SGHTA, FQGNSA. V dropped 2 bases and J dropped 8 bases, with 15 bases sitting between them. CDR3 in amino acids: CASSLRSVPLGELFF. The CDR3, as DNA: TGTGCCAGCAGCTTAAGATCCGTACCCCTAGGGGAGCTGTTTTTT. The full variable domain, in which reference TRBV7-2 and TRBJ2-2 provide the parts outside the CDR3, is GAGVSQSPSNKVTEKGKDVELRCDPISGHTALYWYRQSLGQGLEFLIYFQGNSAPDKSGLPSDRFSAERTGGSVSTLTIQRTQQEDSAVYLCASSLRSVPLGELFFGEGSRLTVL.

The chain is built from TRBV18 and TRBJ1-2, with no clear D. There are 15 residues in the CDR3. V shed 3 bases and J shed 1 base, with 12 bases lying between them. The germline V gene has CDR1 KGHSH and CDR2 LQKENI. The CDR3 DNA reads TGTGCCAGCTCACCGGAAAGCCGGATTAACTATGGCTACACCTTC. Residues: CASSPESRINYGYTF. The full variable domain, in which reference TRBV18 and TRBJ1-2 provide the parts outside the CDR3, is NAGVMQNPRHLVRRRGQEARLRCSPMKGHSHVYWYRQLPEEGLKFMVYLQKENIIDESGMPKERFSAEFPKEGPSILRIQQVVRGDSAAYFCASSPESRINYGYTFGSGTRLTVV.

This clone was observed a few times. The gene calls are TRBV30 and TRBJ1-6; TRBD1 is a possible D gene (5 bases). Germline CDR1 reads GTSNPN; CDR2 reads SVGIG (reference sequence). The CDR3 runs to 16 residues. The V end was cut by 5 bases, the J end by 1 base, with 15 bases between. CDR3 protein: CAWSDFGGSYNSPLHF. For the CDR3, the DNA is TGTGCCTGGTCAGATTTCGGGGGATCCTATAATTCACCCCTCCACTTT.

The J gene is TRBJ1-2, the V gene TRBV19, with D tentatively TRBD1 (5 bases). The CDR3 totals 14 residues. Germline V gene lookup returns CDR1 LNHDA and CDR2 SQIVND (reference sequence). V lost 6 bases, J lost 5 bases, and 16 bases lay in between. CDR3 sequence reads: CASRMQGEGYGYTF. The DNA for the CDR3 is TGTGCCAGTAGAATGCAGGGAGAGGGGTATGGCTACACCTTC.

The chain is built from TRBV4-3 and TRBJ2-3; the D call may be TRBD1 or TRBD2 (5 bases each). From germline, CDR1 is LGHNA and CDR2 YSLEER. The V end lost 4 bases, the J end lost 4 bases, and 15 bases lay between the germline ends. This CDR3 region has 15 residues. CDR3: CASSRVAQGADTQYF. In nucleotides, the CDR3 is TGCGCCAGCAGCCGGGTTGCCCAGGGAGCAGATACGCAGTATTTT.

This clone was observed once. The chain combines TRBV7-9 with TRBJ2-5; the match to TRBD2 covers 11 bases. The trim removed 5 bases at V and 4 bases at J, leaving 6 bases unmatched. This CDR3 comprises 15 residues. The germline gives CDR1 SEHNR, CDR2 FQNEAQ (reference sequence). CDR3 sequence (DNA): TGTGCCAGCAGCGAGACTAGCGGGGTTCGAGAGACCCAGTACTTC. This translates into CASSETSGVRETQYF.